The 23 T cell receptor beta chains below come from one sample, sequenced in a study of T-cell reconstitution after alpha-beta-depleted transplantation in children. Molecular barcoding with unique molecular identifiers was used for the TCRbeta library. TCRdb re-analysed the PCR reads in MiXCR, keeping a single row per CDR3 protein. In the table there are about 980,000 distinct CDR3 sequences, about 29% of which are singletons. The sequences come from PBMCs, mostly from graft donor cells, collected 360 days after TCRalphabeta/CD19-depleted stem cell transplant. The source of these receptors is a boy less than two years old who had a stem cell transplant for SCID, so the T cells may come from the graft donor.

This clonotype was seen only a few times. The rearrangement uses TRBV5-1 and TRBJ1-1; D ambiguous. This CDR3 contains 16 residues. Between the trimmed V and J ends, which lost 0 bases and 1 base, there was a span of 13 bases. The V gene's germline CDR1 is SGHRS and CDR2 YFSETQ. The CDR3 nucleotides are TGCGCCAGCAGCTTGGCCTTTAAAGGGTCGAACACTGAAGCTTTCTTT. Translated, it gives CASSLAFKGSNTEAFF.

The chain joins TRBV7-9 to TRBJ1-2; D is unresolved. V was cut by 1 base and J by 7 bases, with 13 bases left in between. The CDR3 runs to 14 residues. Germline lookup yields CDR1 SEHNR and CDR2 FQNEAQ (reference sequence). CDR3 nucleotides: TGTGCCAGCAGCTTAGAGGGCAGGACGGCTGGCTACACCTTC. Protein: CASSLEGRTAGYTF.

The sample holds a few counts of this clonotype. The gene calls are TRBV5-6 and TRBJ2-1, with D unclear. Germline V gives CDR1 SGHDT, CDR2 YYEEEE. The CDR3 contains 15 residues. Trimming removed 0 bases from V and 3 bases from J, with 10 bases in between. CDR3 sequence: CASSLEGLVYNEQFF. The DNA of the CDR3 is TGTGCCAGCAGCTTGGAGGGCCTCGTCTACAATGAGCAGTTCTTC.

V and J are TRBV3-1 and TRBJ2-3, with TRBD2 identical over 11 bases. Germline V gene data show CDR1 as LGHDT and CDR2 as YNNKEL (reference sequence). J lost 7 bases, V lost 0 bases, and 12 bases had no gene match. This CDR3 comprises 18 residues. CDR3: CASSQDPTSGGVKNTQYF. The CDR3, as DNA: TGTGCCAGCAGCCAAGATCCCACTAGCGGGGGAGTCAAGAATACGCAGTATTTT.

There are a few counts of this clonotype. Here the CDR3 reads CASTPGRSGSYNEQFF. Here the CDR3 DNA reads TGTGCCAGCACCCCCGGCAGATCGGGCTCCTACAATGAGCAGTTCTTC. The V and J genes are TRBV12-3 or TRBV12-4 and TRBJ2-1; D is unresolved. The V gene lost 7 bases and the J gene lost 0 bases, with 16 bases spanning the gap. The CDR3 totals 16 residues.

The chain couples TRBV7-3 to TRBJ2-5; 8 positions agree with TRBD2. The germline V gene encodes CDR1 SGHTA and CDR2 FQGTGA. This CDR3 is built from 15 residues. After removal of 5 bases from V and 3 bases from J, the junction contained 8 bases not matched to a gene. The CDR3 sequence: CASSGKGTRKETQYF. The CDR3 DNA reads TGTGCCAGCAGCGGAAAGGGGACTAGAAAAGAGACCCAGTACTTC.

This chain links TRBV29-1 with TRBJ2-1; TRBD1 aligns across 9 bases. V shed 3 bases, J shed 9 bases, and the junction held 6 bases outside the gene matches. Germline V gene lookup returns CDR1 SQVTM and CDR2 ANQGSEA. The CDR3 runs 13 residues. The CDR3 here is CSVDRDRDGEQFF. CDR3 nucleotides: TGCAGCGTTGACAGGGACAGGGACGGTGAGCAGTTCTTC.

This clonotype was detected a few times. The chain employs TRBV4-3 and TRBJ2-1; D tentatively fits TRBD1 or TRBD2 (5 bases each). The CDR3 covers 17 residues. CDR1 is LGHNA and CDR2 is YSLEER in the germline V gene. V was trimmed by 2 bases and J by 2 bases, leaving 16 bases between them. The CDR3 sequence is CASSQFSGTAPYNEQFF. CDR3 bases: TGCGCCAGCAGCCAATTCTCGGGGACCGCCCCCTACAATGAGCAGTTCTTC.

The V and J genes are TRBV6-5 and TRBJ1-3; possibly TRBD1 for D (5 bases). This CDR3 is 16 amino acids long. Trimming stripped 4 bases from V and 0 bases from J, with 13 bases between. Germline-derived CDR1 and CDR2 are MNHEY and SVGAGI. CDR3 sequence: CASSSYTGGSGNTIYF. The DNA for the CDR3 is TGTGCCAGCAGTTCTTATACTGGGGGCTCTGGAAACACCATATATTTT.

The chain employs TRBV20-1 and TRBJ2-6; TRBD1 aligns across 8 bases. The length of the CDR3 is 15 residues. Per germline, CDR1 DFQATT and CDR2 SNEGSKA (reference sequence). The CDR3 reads CSAGTGAFGANVLTF. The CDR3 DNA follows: TGCAGCGCCGGGACAGGTGCCTTCGGGGCCAACGTCCTGACTTTC.

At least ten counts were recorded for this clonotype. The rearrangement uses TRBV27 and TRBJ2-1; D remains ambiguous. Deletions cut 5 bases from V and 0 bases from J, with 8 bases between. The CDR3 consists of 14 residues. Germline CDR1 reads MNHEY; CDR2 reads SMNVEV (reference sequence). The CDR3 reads CASSPQVSYNEQFF. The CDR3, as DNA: TGTGCCAGCAGTCCCCAGGTCTCCTACAATGAGCAGTTCTTC.

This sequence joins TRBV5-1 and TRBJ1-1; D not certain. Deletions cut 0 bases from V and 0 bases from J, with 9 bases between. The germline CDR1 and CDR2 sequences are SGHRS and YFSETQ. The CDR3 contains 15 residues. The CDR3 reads CASSLDGQMNTEAFF. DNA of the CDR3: TGCGCCAGCAGCTTGGACGGTCAGATGAACACTGAAGCTTTCTTT.

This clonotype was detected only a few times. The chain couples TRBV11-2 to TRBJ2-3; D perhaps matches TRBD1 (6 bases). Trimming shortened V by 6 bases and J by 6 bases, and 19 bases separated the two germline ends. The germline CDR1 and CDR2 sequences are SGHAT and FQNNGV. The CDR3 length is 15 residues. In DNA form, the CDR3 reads TGTGCCAGCAGACGGGACACCGGCCTTAAGGATACGCAGTATTTT. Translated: CASRRDTGLKDTQYF.

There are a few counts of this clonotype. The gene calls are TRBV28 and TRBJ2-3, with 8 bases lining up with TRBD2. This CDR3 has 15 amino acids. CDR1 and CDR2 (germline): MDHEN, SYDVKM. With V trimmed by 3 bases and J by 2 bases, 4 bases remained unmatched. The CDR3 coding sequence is TGTGCCAGCAGTTTGGTGCGGGGGGACACAGATACGCAGTATTTT. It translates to CASSLVRGDTDTQYF.

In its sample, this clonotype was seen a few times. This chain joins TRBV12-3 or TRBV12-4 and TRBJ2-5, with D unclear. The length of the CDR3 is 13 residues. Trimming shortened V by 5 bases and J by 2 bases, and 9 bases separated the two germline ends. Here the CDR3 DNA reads TGTGCCAGCAGTCCTGACGTTCAAGAGACCCAGTACTTC. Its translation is CASSPDVQETQYF.

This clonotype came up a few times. This CDR3 is CSRVVGLSRFF. The CDR3 nucleotides are TGCAGCCGGGTCGTAGGACTCTCGAGGTTCTTC. This chain links TRBV20-1 with TRBJ2-1; D is perhaps TRBD2 (5 bases). CDR1 and CDR2 from the germline V gene are DFQATT and SNEGSKA (reference sequence). The CDR3 extends over 11 amino acids.

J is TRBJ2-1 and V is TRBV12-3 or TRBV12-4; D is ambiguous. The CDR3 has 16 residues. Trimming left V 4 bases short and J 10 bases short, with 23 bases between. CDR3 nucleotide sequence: TGTGCCAGCAGTTCTCCCGGGCCCCGTGGATCTGGGGAGCAGTTCTTC. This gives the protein CASSSPGPRGSGEQFF.

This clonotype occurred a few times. The chain's CDR3 is CASSLYRGRGPQETQYF. The CDR3 DNA sequence: TGCGCCAGCAGCCTATACAGGGGCAGGGGCCCCCAAGAGACCCAGTACTTC. The V and J genes are TRBV4-1 and TRBJ2-5; TRBD1 matches at 7 bases. CDR1 is MGHRA, CDR2 YSYEKL, per germline. V shed 4 bases and J 1 base; nucleotides not matched to a gene: 12. The CDR3 length is 17 residues.

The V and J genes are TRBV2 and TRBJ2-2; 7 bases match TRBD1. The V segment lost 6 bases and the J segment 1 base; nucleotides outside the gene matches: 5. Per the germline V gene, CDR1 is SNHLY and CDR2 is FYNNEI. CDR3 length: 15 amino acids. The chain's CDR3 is CASRPDRENTGELFF. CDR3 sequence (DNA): TGTGCCAGCAGACCCGACAGGGAGAACACCGGGGAGCTGTTTTTT.

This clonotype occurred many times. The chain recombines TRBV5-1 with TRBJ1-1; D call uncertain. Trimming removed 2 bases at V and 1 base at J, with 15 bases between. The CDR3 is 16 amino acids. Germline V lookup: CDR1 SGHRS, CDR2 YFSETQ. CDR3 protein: CASSFYAASTNTEAFF. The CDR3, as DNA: TGCGCCAGCAGCTTCTACGCGGCCTCCACGAACACTGAAGCTTTCTTT.

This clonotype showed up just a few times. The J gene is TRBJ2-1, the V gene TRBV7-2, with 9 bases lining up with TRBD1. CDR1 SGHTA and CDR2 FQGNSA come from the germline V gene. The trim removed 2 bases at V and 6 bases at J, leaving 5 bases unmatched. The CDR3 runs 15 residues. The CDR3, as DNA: TGTGCCAGCAGCTTACCGGGACAGGGCCGCAATGAGCAGTTCTTC. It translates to CASSLPGQGRNEQFF.

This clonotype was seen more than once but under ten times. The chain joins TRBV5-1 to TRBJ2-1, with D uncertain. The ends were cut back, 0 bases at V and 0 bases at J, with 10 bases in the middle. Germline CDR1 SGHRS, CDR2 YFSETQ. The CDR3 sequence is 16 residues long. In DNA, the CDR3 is TGCGCCAGCAGCTTGGACCTAGTGACCTCCTACAATGAGCAGTTCTTC. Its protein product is CASSLDLVTSYNEQFF.

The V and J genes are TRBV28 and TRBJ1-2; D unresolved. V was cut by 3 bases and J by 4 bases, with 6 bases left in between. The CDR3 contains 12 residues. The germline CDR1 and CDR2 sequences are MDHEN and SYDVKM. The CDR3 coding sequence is TGTGCCAGCAGTTTGGTGCGCTATGGCTACACCTTC. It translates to CASSLVRYGYTF.